This T cell receptor (beta chain) was sequenced in a study of neoadjuvant nivolumab and ipilimumab in lung cancer. CDR3 size: 15 residues. The germline V gene encodes CDR1 SSHAT and CDR2 FNYEAQ (reference sequence). A word on this clone: Germline and junction disagree at one end, which may indicate a read error.

Repertoires were generated with immunoSEQ multiplex PCR, while TCRdb's copy carries only in-frame clones and drops some. The sample holds approximately 23,000 clones, roughly 85% seen once. The rearrangement links TRBV7-7 to TRBJ2-3, with 9 bases aligning to TRBD2. The clonotype was recovered from an adult with non-small cell lung cancer. Sequenced material: peripheral blood, taken before neoadjuvant nivolumab, alone or with ipilimumab. The CDR3 spells CASSLSLAGSDTQYF. The CDR3 bases are TGTGCTAGCAGCTTATCGCTAGCGGGATCAGATACGCAGTATTTT.